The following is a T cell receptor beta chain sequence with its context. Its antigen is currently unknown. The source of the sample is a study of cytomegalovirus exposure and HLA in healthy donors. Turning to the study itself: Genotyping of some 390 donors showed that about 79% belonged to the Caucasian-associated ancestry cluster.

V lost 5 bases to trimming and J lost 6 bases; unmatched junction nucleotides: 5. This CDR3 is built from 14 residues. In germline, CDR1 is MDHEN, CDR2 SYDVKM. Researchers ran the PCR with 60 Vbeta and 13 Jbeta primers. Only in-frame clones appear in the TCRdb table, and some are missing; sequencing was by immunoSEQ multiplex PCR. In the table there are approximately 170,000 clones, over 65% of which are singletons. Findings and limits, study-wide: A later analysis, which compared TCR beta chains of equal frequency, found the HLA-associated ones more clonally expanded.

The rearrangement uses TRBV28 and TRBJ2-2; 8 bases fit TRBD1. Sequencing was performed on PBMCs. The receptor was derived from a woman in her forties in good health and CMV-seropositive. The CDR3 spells CASSADREAGELFF. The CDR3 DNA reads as TGTGCCAGCAGTGCGGACAGGGAGGCCGGGGAGCTGTTTTTT.